The text below deals with one TCR beta chain. The source of the sample is a study of control samples from healthy donors and cancer patients. Germline V gene sequence: CDR1 MNHEY, CDR2 SVGAGI. CDR3 size: 11 residues. V was pared by 6 bases and J by 4 bases, with 6 bases between. The repertoire was sequenced with immunoSEQ multiplex PCR; TCRdb's copy has only in-frame clones and lacks some. The table includes 130,000 to 150,000 clones, about nine tenths detected once. Sequencing input: blood. This clonotype was sampled from a man aged 30 to 39 in good health. V is TRBV6-5 and J is TRBJ2-5; D unresolved. The CDR3 reads CASSMGETQYF. CDR3 nucleotides: TGTGCCAGCAGCATGGGAGAGACCCAGTACTTC.